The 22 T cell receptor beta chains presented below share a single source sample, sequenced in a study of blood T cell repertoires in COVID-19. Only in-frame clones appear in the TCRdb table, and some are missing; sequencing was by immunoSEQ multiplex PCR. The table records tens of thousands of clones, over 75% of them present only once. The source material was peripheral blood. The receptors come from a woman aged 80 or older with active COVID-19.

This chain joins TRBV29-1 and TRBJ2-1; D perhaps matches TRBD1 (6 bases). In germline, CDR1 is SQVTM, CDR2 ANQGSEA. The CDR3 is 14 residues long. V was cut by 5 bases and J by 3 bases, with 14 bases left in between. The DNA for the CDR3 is TGCAGCGTTACCGGGATGGACAGCTACAATGAGCAGTTCTTC. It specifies CSVTGMDSYNEQFF.

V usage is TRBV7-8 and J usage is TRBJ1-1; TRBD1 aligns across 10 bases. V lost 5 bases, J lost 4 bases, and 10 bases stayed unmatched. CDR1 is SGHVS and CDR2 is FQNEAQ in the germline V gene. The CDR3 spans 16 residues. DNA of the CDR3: TGTGCCAGCAGCCGCGACAGGGGGCTTAAGGGCACTGAAGCTTTCTTT. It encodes CASSRDRGLKGTEAFF.

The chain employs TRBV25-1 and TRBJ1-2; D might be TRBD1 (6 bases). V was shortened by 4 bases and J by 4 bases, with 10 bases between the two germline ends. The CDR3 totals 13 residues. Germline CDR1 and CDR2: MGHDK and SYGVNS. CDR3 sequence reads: CASSVGASYGYTF. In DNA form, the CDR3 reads TGTGCCAGCAGTGTGGGGGCGAGCTATGGCTACACCTTC.

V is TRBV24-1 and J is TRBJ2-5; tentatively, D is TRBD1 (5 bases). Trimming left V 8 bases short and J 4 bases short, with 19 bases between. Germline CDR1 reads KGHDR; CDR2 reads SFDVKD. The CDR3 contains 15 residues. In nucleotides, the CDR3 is TGTGCCACCACCTCTGGGCAGGGCCAGTCAGAGACCCAGTACTTC. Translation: CATTSGQGQSETQYF.

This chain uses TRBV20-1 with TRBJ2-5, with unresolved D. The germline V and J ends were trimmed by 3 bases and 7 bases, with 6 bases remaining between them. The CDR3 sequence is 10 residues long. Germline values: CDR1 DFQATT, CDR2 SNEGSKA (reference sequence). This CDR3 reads CSASSRTQYF. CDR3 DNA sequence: TGCAGTGCTAGTAGTAGGACCCAGTACTTC.

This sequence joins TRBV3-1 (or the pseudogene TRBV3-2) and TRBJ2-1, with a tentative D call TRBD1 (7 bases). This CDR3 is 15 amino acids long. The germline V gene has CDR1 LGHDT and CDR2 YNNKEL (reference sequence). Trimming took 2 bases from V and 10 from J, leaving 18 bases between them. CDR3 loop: CASSQNPGGGGEQFF. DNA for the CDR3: TGTGCCAGCAGCCAAAACCCAGGGGGAGGAGGCGAGCAGTTCTTC.

The CDR3, as DNA: TGTGCCAGCAGTGAGGACAGGGGTCCGTATGGCTACACCTTC. Translation gives CASSEDRGPYGYTF. This chain links TRBV2 with TRBJ1-2; 9 nucleotides agree with TRBD1. The ends lost 3 bases at V and 5 bases at J; junction bases unmatched: 4. This CDR3 has 14 amino acids. Looked up from germline, CDR1 is SNHLY and CDR2 is FYNNEI.

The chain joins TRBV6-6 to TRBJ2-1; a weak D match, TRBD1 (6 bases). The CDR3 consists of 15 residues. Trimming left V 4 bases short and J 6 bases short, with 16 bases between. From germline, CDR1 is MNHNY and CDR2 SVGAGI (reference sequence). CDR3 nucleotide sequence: TGTGCCAGCAGTTCGCACAGGGATATAGGCAATGAGCAGTTCTTC. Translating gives CASSSHRDIGNEQFF.

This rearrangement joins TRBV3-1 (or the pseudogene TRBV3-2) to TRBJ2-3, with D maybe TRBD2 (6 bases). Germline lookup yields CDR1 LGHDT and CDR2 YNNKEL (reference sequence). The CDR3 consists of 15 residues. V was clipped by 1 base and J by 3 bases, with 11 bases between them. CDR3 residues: CASSQVAGGTDTQYF. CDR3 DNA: TGTGCCAGCAGCCAAGTCGCCGGGGGAACAGATACGCAGTATTTT.

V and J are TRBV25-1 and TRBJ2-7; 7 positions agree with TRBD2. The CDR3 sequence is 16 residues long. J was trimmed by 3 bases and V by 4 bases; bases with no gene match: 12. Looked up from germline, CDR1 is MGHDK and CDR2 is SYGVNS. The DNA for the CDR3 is TGTGCCAGCAGTGCGCCCCGTCTGGGGGGGGACTACGAGCAGTACTTC. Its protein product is CASSAPRLGGDYEQYF.

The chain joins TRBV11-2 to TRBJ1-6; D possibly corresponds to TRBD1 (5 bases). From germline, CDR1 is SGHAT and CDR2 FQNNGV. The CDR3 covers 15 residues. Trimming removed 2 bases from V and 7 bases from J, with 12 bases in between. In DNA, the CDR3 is TGTGCCAGCAGCTTATCCAGGGCGGGAAATTCACCCCTCCACTTT. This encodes CASSLSRAGNSPLHF.

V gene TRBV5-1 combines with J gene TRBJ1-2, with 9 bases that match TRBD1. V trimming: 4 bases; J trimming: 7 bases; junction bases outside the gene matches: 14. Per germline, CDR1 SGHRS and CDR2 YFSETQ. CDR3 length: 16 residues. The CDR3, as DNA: TGCGCCAGCAGCGTGGGACAGGGACAGTTGTTTGGTGGCTACACCTTC. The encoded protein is CASSVGQGQLFGGYTF.

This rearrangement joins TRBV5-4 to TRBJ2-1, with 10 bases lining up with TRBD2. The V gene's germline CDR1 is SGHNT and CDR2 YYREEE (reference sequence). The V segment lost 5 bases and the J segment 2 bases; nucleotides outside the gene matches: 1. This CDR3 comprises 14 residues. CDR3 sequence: CASRSGGAYNEQFF. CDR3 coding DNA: TGTGCCAGCAGAAGCGGGGGGGCCTACAATGAGCAGTTCTTC.

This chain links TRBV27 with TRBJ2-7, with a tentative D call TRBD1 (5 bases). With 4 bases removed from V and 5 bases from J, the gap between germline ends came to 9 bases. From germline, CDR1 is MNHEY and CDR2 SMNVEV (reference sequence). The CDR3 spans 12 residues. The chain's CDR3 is CASSSRVHEQYF. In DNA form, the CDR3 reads TGTGCCAGCAGTTCCAGGGTCCACGAGCAGTACTTC.

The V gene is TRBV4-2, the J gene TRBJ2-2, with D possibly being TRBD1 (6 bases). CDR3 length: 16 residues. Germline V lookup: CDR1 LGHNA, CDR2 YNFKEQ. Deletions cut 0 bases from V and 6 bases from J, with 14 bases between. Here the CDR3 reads CASSQDGGEGAGELFF. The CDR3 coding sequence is TGTGCCAGCAGCCAAGATGGTGGAGAGGGGGCCGGGGAGCTGTTTTTT.

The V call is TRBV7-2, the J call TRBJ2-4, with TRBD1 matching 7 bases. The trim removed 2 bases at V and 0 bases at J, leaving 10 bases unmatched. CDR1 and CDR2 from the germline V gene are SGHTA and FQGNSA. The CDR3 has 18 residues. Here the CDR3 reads CASSLRPGTALAKNIQYF. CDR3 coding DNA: TGTGCCAGCAGCTTACGACCTGGGACAGCATTAGCCAAAAACATTCAGTACTTC.

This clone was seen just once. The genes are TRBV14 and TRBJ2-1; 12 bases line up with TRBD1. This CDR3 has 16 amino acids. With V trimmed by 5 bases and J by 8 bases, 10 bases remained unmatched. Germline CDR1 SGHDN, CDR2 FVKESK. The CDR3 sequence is CASSVTPGQGAYEQFF. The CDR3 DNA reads TGTGCCAGCAGCGTAACACCGGGACAGGGGGCCTATGAGCAGTTCTTC.

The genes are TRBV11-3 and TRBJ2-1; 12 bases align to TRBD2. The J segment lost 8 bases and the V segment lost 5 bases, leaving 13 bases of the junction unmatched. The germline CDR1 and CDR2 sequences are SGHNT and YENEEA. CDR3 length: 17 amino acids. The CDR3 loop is CASSPLVGLAGGHEQFF. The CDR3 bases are TGTGCCAGCAGCCCCCTTGTGGGACTAGCGGGTGGGCATGAGCAGTTCTTC.

CDR3 sequence (DNA): TGTGCCAGCAGCTCAGGACAGGACAATGAGCAGTTCTTC. Translating gives CASSSGQDNEQFF. V usage is TRBV7-8 and J usage is TRBJ2-1, with TRBD1 identical over 7 bases. The germline V gene encodes CDR1 SGHVS and CDR2 FQNEAQ. V lost 4 bases and J lost 5; bases outside the gene matches: 2. The CDR3 runs to 13 residues.

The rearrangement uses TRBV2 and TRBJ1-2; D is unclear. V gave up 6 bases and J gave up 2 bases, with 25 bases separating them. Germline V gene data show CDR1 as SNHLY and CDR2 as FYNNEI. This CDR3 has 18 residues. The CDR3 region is CASRPLRTGNPSNYGYTF. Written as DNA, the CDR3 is TGTGCCAGCAGGCCCCTGCGGACGGGAAATCCCTCAAACTATGGCTACACCTTC.

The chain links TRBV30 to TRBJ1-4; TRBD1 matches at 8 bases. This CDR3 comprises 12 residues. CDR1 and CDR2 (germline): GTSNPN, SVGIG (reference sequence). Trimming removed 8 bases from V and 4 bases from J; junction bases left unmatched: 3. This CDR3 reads CAEGQGNEKLFF. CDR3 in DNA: TGTGCCGAAGGACAGGGTAATGAAAAACTGTTTTTT. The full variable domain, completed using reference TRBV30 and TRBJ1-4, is SQTIHQWPATLVQPVGSPLSLECTVEGTSNPNLYWYRQAAGRGLQLLFYSVGIGQISSEVPQNLSASRPQDRQFILSSKKLLLSDSGFYLCAEGQGNEKLFFGSGTQLSVL.

The CDR3 region is CASSKQGDGYTF. In DNA, the CDR3 is TGTGCCAGCAGCAAACAGGGGGATGGCTACACCTTC. This chain joins TRBV5-6 and TRBJ1-2; 8 positions match TRBD1. The CDR3 is made up of 12 amino acids. V was clipped by 4 bases and J by 6 bases; unmatched bases: 2. Germline-derived CDR1 and CDR2 are SGHDT and YYEEEE.